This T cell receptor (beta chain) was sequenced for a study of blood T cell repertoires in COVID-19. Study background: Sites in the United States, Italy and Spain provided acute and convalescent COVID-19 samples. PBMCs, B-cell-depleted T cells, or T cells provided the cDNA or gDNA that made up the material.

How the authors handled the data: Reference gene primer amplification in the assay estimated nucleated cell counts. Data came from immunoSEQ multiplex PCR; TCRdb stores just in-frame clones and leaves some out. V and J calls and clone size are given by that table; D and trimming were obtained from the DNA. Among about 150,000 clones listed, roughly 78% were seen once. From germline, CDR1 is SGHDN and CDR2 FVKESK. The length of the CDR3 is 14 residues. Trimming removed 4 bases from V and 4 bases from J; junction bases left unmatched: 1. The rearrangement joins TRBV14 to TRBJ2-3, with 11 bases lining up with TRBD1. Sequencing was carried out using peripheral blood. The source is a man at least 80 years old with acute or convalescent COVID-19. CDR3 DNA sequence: TGTGCCAGCAGCCCGGACAGGGGGCCAGATACGCAGTATTTT. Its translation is CASSPDRGPDTQYF.